The sequence of this TCR beta chain was determined in a study of shared clonotypes between healthy human individuals. Across the whole study: Per-donor plates numbered three CD4 naive, three CD4 memory, two CD8 naive and one CD8 memory.

Naivety among CD8 cells was defined by CD45RO negativity and positive CCR7 selection, thereby excluding terminally differentiated effector memory CD45RA+ cells. V lost 4 bases to trimming and J lost 3 bases, with 19 bases between them. Per the germline V gene, CDR1 is SGHTS and CDR2 is YDEGEE. This CDR3 has 16 amino acids. Profiled with immunoSEQ multiplex PCR; TCRdb holds only in-frame clones, not every one. The repertoire consists of about 1,900,000 clones, with less than 95% occurring once and the leading ten covering roughly 1.2%. Material: naive CD8+ T cells sorted from blood. The chain couples TRBV5-8 to TRBJ2-5; D is perhaps TRBD1 or TRBD2 (5 bases each). This clonotype was obtained from a man between 18 and 35 years old in good health. The DNA of the CDR3 is TGTGCCAGCAGCCACGGGACCTTTGAGGAAGAAGAGACCCAGTACTTC. This sequence encodes CASSHGTFEEEETQYF.